The sequence of this TCR beta chain was determined in a study of T cells in Graves' hyperthyroidism and ophthalmopathy. Amplified TCR beta CDR3 regions came from RNA transcripts. Using the HTBI primer set, a first-round RT-PCR was run on the TCR CDR3. TCRdb re-called the multiplex PCR reads with MiXCR, one entry per CDR3 protein. The sample has around 450,000 distinct CDR3 sequences; 15% to 18% are singletons. This clonotype has a count of ten or more. Germline V gene sequence: CDR1 MNHEY, CDR2 SMNVEV (reference sequence). The CDR3 extends over 20 amino acids. The J segment lost 3 bases and the V segment lost 3 bases, leaving 12 bases of the junction unmatched.

This TCR derives from a woman aged 18-29 years with Graves' hyperthyroidism. The rearrangement joins TRBV27 to TRBJ2-3, with 16 positions matching TRBD2. Sequenced: blood. CDR3 in amino acids: CASSFSKSGTSGGATDTQYF. CDR3 bases: TGTGCCAGCAGTTTTTCCAAATCCGGGACTAGCGGGGGGGCAACAGATACGCAGTATTTT.